A selection of T cell receptor beta chains follows, all from one sample in a study of blood T cell repertoires in COVID-19. The assay was immunoSEQ multiplex PCR, and TCRdb's table has in-frame clones only and misses some. The table has over 200,000 clones, 83% seen once. Sequenced input: peripheral blood. These receptor sequences come from a woman between 45 and 60 years old with acute or convalescent COVID-19. The CDR3 runs from the conserved cysteine through the conserved F or W. A D gene is named only where the DNA matches it firmly. Rows may omit the clone size; those that give it use once, few, many or a size class.

clone_size	d_call	v_call	j_call	cdr3_aa	cdr3_nt
NA	NA	TRBV5-1	TRBJ2-5	CASSSQGGETQYF	TGCGCCAGCAGCTCTCAGGGGGGAGAGACCCAGTACTTC
once	NA	TRBV3-1/TRBV3-2	TRBJ2-2	CASSRGNRELFF	TGTGCCAGCAGCCGGGGCAACCGGGAGCTGTTTTTT
NA	TRBD2	TRBV4-2	TRBJ2-2	CASSQDTSGSTGELFF	TGTGCCAGCAGCCAAGACACTAGCGGGAGTACCGGGGAGCTGTTTTTT
NA	TRBD2	TRBV18	TRBJ2-1	CASSPLAGVVNEQFF	TGTGCCAGCTCCCCCCTAGCGGGAGTTGTCAATGAGCAGTTCTTC
NA	NA	TRBV6-4	TRBJ2-1	CASSVSGGIREQFF	TGTGCCAGCAGTGTTTCTGGCGGGATACGTGAGCAGTTCTTC
NA	TRBD1	TRBV19	TRBJ2-3	CASSTPRQGGTDTQYF	TGTGCCAGTAGTACCCCCCGACAGGGGGGCACAGATACGCAGTATTTT
few	NA	TRBV28	TRBJ1-1	CASIRGNTEAFF	TGTGCCAGCATCCGGGGAAACACTGAAGCTTTCTTT
NA	TRBD2	TRBV25-1	TRBJ2-7	CASSDGTSGSYEQYF	TGTGCCAGCAGTGACGGGACTAGCGGCTCCTACGAGCAGTACTTC
NA	NA	TRBV5-1	TRBJ1-3	CASSPLGGGTGNTIYF	TGCGCCAGCAGCCCTCTTGGGGGGGGCACTGGAAACACCATATATTTT
NA	TRBD1	TRBV30	TRBJ1-6	CAWSVGTGQVFNSPLHF	TGTGCCTGGAGTGTCGGGACGGGACAGGTTTTTAATTCACCCCTCCACTTT
NA	TRBD1	TRBV12-5	TRBJ2-7	CASGFSGGYEQYF	TGTGCTAGTGGTTTCTCAGGGGGCTACGAGCAGTACTTC
NA	NA	TRBV7-9	TRBJ2-3	CASSLTRTASTDTQYF	TGTGCCAGCAGCTTAACCCGGACAGCTAGCACAGATACGCAGTATTTT
NA	TRBD2	TRBV10-3	TRBJ2-7	CAIKGLATYEQYF	TGTGCCATCAAGGGACTAGCCACCTACGAGCAGTACTTC
NA	TRBD2	TRBV2	TRBJ2-7	CASNRLAGAYEQYF	TGTGCCAGCAACAGACTAGCGGGAGCCTACGAGCAGTACTTC
few	NA	TRBV18	TRBJ2-5	CASSLQEETQYF	TGTGCCAGCTCTCTTCAAGAGGAGACCCAGTACTTC
NA	TRBD2	TRBV11-2	TRBJ2-5	CASSSGLATVSGETQYF	TGTGCCAGCAGCTCAGGACTAGCTACTGTGAGCGGAGAGACCCAGTACTTC
NA	NA	TRBV7-2	TRBJ2-7	CASSLASQLRYEQYF	TGTGCCAGCAGCTTAGCCAGTCAACTACGCTACGAGCAGTACTTC
few	NA	TRBV27	TRBJ2-3	CASSLSIRGSTDTQYF	TGTGCCAGCAGTTTATCGATTCGCGGGAGCACAGATACGCAGTATTTT
once	NA	TRBV28	TRBJ2-7	CASQSPASSSGSYEQYF	TGTGCCAGCCAATCTCCGGCTAGCTCCTCGGGGTCCTACGAGCAGTACTTC
NA	NA	TRBV19	TRBJ2-6	CASSSLLRTAMDSGANVLTF	TGTGCCAGTAGTTCTCTTCTTCGGACAGCGATGGACTCTGGGGCCAACGTCCTGACTTTC
NA	TRBD1	TRBV5-1	TRBJ2-2	CASSLRGTGNTGELFF	TGCGCCAGCAGCTTGAGGGGGACAGGGAACACCGGGGAGCTGTTTTTT
NA	NA	TRBV27	TRBJ1-1	CASTLQGGTEAFF	TGTGCCAGCACACTGCAGGGCGGAACTGAAGCTTTCTTT
NA	TRBD1	TRBV11-2	TRBJ1-6	CASSPQWDRGSSPLHF	TGTGCCAGCAGCCCCCAGTGGGACAGGGGGAGTTCACCCCTCCACTTT
NA	TRBD2	TRBV7-2	TRBJ2-5	CASSPEILAGLYQETQYF	TGTGCCAGCAGCCCCGAGATTCTAGCGGGATTGTACCAAGAGACCCAGTACTTC
NA	TRBD1	TRBV9	TRBJ1-2	CASSVEGQGGNYGYTF	TGTGCCAGCAGCGTAGAGGGACAGGGGGGCAACTATGGCTACACCTTC
NA	NA	TRBV6-2/TRBV6-3	TRBJ2-5	CASSYLDYRPQETQYF	TGTGCCAGCAGTTACCTCGACTACCGGCCCCAAGAGACCCAGTACTTC
few	NA	TRBV5-1	TRBJ1-6	CASSSRGGRNSPLHF	TGCGCCAGCAGCTCGAGGGGGGGAAGGAATTCACCCCTCCACTTT
once	TRBD2	TRBV27	TRBJ2-1	CASKAGDSYNEQFF	TGTGCCAGCAAAGCGGGAGACTCCTACAATGAGCAGTTCTTC
NA	TRBD1	TRBV9	TRBJ2-1	CASSVEDRVGEQFF	TGTGCCAGCAGCGTAGAAGACAGGGTTGGTGAGCAGTTCTTC
NA	TRBD1	TRBV4-2	TRBJ1-4	CASSQEGAGTGAEKLFF	TGTGCCAGCAGCCAAGAAGGAGCCGGGACAGGGGCTGAAAAACTGTTTTTT
few	TRBD2	TRBV5-4	TRBJ2-3	CASSLDGTSGRGQWQYF	TGTGCCAGCAGCTTGGACGGGACTAGCGGGAGGGGGCAATGGCAGTATTTT
NA	NA	TRBV10-3	TRBJ1-2	CAISESGFYGYTF	TGTGCCATCAGTGAGTCCGGGTTCTATGGCTACACCTTC
NA	TRBD2	TRBV6-1	TRBJ2-5	CASSEGGGQETQYF	TGTGCCAGCAGTGAAGGGGGAGGGCAAGAGACCCAGTACTTC
NA	NA	TRBV28	TRBJ1-3	CASSLGGSLSSGNTIYF	TGTGCCAGCAGTTTAGGCGGGAGCCTAAGCTCTGGAAACACCATATATTTT
NA	TRBD1	TRBV7-2	TRBJ2-7	CASSLGSGGRDEQYF	TGTGCCAGCAGCTTAGGGTCAGGGGGCAGAGACGAGCAGTACTTC
NA	NA	TRBV5-1	TRBJ1-1	CASSQSNTEAFF	TGCGCCAGCAGCCAATCAAACACTGAAGCTTTCTTT
NA	NA	TRBV11-2	TRBJ2-5	CASSLRPGQETQYF	TGTGCCAGCAGCTTACGTCCAGGGCAAGAGACCCAGTACTTC
once	TRBD1	TRBV10-3	TRBJ1-1	CATLGTANTEAFF	TGTGCCACCCTCGGGACAGCGAACACTGAAGCTTTCTTT
NA	NA	TRBV9	TRBJ2-1	CACSGQRNEQFF	TGTGCCTGCAGCGGTCAGAGGAATGAGCAGTTCTTC